Listed here are 28 T cell receptor beta chains from one sample, sequenced in a study of tumor T cells in aggressive B-cell lymphoma. Using immunoSEQ multiplex PCR, the repertoire was profiled, and TCRdb retains in-frame clones only, with some absent. The profile shows approximately 3,000 clones, 75% to 90% of them singletons. Sequencing was done on a sample of tumor tissue. The receptor source for this set is an adult with diffuse large B cell lymphoma.

The chain couples TRBV7-8 to TRBJ2-5, with unresolved D. The length of the CDR3 is 14 residues. V lost 4 bases and J lost 5, with 14 bases in between. Germline values: CDR1 SGHVS, CDR2 FQNEAQ. The CDR3 DNA reads as TGTGCCAGCAGCTCCGTGAGGATTGGGGAGACCCAGTACTTC. Protein product: CASSSVRIGETQYF. The complete variable domain, with remaining parts taken from reference TRBV7-8 and TRBJ2-5, reads GAGVSQSPRYKVAKRGQDVALRCDPISGHVSLFWYQQALGQGPEFLTYFQNEAQLDKSGLPSDRFFAERPEGSVSTLKIQRTQQEDSAVYLCASSSVRIGETQYFGPGTRLLVL.

The gene calls are TRBV7-6 and TRBJ2-6; D is possibly TRBD2 (6 bases). Germline assignment: CDR1 SGHVS and CDR2 FNYEAQ. The CDR3 is made up of 17 amino acids. V was shortened by 4 bases and J by 3 bases, with 16 bases between the two germline ends. The CDR3 DNA reads TGTGCCAGCAGCTATCGGAGGGCGGTGTATGGGGCCAACGTCCTGACTTTC. Encoded protein: CASSYRRAVYGANVLTF.

This clone was detected only once. For the CDR3, the DNA is TGCAGCGTTGAACCCCGGGACTCCTACGAGCAGTACTTC. Translating it yields CSVEPRDSYEQYF. V is TRBV29-1 and J is TRBJ2-7, with D tentatively TRBD2 (5 bases). Germline V CDR1 and CDR2: SQVTM, ANQGSEA. V dropped 2 bases and J dropped 0 bases, with 8 bases sitting between them. The CDR3 consists of 13 residues.

The chain has TRBV5-8 and TRBJ1-5; D not certain. This CDR3 is 14 amino acids long. The germline CDR1 and CDR2 sequences are SGHTS and YDEGEE. V lost 0 bases, J lost 4 bases, and 8 bases lay in between. CDR3: CASSLGTRNQPQHF. The CDR3 nucleotides read TGTGCCAGCAGCTTGGGCACGAGGAATCAGCCCCAGCATTTT.

V gene TRBV7-9 combines with J gene TRBJ2-6; D perhaps matches TRBD2 (6 bases). The CDR3 consists of 15 residues. V was cut by 3 bases and J by 0 bases, with 6 bases left in between. The germline gives CDR1 SEHNR, CDR2 FQNEAQ (reference sequence). The CDR3: CASSLRGSGANVLTF. DNA for the CDR3: TGTGCCAGCAGCTTGCGGGGCTCTGGGGCCAACGTCCTGACTTTC.

The table lists this clone with a count of one. The J gene is TRBJ2-5, the V gene TRBV5-6, with 8 nucleotides matching TRBD1. Germline-derived CDR1 and CDR2 are SGHDT and YYEEEE. This CDR3 contains 14 residues. Trimming removed 6 bases from V and 6 bases from J; junction bases left unmatched: 10. The CDR3 bases are TGTGCCAGCACCGTTCAGGGGGCTGGAAAGACCCAGTACTTC. Its translation: CASTVQGAGKTQYF.

Details on this clone: Additional DNA sequences in this sample encode the identical CDR3. The genes are TRBV5-1 and TRBJ1-2, with D possibly matching TRBD1 (6 bases). Germline V gene lookup returns CDR1 SGHRS and CDR2 YFSETQ. CDR3 size: 14 residues. The V end was cut by 4 bases, the J end by 6 bases, with 16 bases between. CDR3 amino acids: CASSPRTELNGYTF. In nucleotides, the CDR3 is TGCGCCAGCAGCCCCCGGACAGAACTTAATGGCTACACCTTC.

This clone appeared once. The genes are TRBV6-5 and TRBJ1-2; weak D call: TRBD1 (5 bases). The ends were cut back, 5 bases at V and 4 bases at J, with 14 bases in the middle. The CDR3 totals 14 residues. Germline CDR1 and CDR2: MNHEY and SVGAGI. CDR3 DNA sequence: TGTGCCAGCAGTAACATGGGCGGGGGCTATGGCTACACCTTC. Translation gives CASSNMGGGYGYTF.

The CDR3 sequence is CASSSPRNDFSYEQYF. The CDR3 DNA is TGTGCCAGCAGTTCGCCCCGGAACGACTTCTCCTACGAGCAGTACTTC. This chain connects TRBV28 to TRBJ2-7; D is unclear. Germline lookup yields CDR1 MDHEN and CDR2 SYDVKM. Trimming stripped 4 bases from V and 0 bases from J, with 16 bases between. CDR3 length: 16 amino acids.

This clone was seen more than once but under ten times. The J gene is TRBJ2-6, the V gene TRBV5-1; the D gene is possibly TRBD1 (5 bases). CDR1 SGHRS and CDR2 YFSETQ come from the germline V gene. This CDR3 has 16 residues. Trimming took 6 bases from V and 1 from J, leaving 14 bases between them. This CDR3 is CASTQLQGSGANVLTF. The CDR3 coding sequence is TGCGCCAGCACCCAACTTCAGGGTTCTGGGGCCAACGTCCTGACTTTC.

The genes are TRBV30 and TRBJ1-3; D possibly corresponds to TRBD1 (6 bases). The CDR3 loop spans 14 amino acids. The germline CDR1 and CDR2 sequences are GTSNPN and SVGIG (reference sequence). V was cut by 0 bases and J by 9 bases, with 15 bases left in between. The CDR3 DNA reads TGTGCCTGGAGTGTAGTCAGGGGTCCCGGCACCATATATTTT. Its translation: CAWSVVRGPGTIYF.

The chain has TRBV11-2 and TRBJ2-7, with 9 nucleotides matching TRBD1. The CDR3 contains 13 residues. Germline V gene lookup returns CDR1 SGHAT and CDR2 FQNNGV. J was trimmed by 2 bases and V by 5 bases; bases with no gene match: 1. CDR3 loop: CASSGQGPYEQYF. The CDR3 region has the DNA TGTGCCAGCAGCGGACAGGGGCCCTACGAGCAGTACTTC.

V usage is TRBV5-6 and J usage is TRBJ2-5; a possible D gene is TRBD2 (6 bases). V lost 2 bases to trimming and J lost 3 bases, with 11 bases between them. Germline V gives CDR1 SGHDT, CDR2 YYEEEE. The CDR3 has 14 residues. The CDR3 DNA reads as TGTGCCAGCAGCTTTCTCGGCGGGAAAGAGACCCAGTACTTC. Protein sequence: CASSFLGGKETQYF. The full variable domain, completed using reference TRBV5-6 and TRBJ2-5, is DAGVTQSPTHLIKTRGQQVTLRCSPKSGHDTVSWYQQALGQGPQFIFQYYEEEERQRGNFPDRFSGHQFPNYSSELNVNALLLGDSALYLCASSFLGGKETQYFGPGTRLLVL.

This chain uses TRBV10-3 with TRBJ2-7; no firm D call. From germline, CDR1 is ENHRY and CDR2 SYGVKD. The CDR3 consists of 11 residues. Trimming shortened V by 7 bases and J by 7 bases, and 11 bases separated the two germline ends. The CDR3 nucleotides read TGTGCCATCACTCGGAGTGGGGAGCAGTACTTC. Translated, it gives CAITRSGEQYF.

V usage is TRBV2 and J usage is TRBJ2-7; TRBD1 might be the D (6 bases). V dropped 4 bases and J dropped 2 bases, with 9 bases sitting between them. CDR3 length: 13 amino acids. The germline V gene has CDR1 SNHLY and CDR2 FYNNEI. The CDR3 DNA reads as TGTGCCAGCAGTGGGACAGTTCCCTACGAGCAGTACTTC. This encodes CASSGTVPYEQYF.

This clone appeared a single time. This chain connects TRBV6-1 to TRBJ1-2; D gene unclear. The CDR3 runs to 14 residues. From germline, CDR1 is MNHNS and CDR2 SASEGT. Trimming pared 1 base from V and 2 bases from J, leaving 8 bases between. The CDR3 DNA is TGTGCCAGCAGTGAAGTGCTCCTAAACTATGGCTACACCTTC. It specifies CASSEVLLNYGYTF.

The V and J genes are TRBV27 and TRBJ2-3, with 8 bases fitting TRBD1. J was trimmed by 4 bases and V by 3 bases; bases with no gene match: 15. Germline CDR1 and CDR2: MNHEY and SMNVEV (reference sequence). The CDR3 is made up of 18 amino acids. CDR3 amino acids: CASSFFHPSRGPADTQYF. The DNA for the CDR3 is TGTGCCAGCAGTTTCTTCCATCCATCCAGGGGGCCAGCAGATACGCAGTATTTT.

The J gene is TRBJ1-3, the V gene TRBV27, with D hard to call. This CDR3 comprises 13 residues. V lost 1 base to trimming and J lost 9 bases, with 10 bases between them. The germline CDR1 and CDR2 sequences are MNHEY and SMNVEV (reference sequence). The CDR3 loop reads CASSLYPHTTIYF. CDR3 nucleotides: TGTGCCAGCAGTTTATATCCCCACACCACCATATATTTT.

The V gene is TRBV19, the J gene TRBJ2-3, with D possibly TRBD2 on 5 matching bases. V was pared by 3 bases and J by 5 bases, with 6 bases between. The CDR3 is 12 residues long. From germline, CDR1 is LNHDA and CDR2 SQIVND (reference sequence). The CDR3 DNA reads TGTGCCAGTAGTATCCGGGGAGATACGCAGTATTTT. Translating gives CASSIRGDTQYF.

CDR3 in amino acids: CSVGTAPTYEQYF. CDR3 sequence (DNA): TGCAGCGTCGGGACAGCTCCTACCTACGAGCAGTACTTC. The V and J genes are TRBV29-1 and TRBJ2-7, with 7 bases lining up with TRBD1. The CDR3 covers 13 residues. The germline CDR1 and CDR2 sequences are SQVTM and ANQGSEA. V dropped 6 bases and J dropped 2; count of bases not matched to a gene: 7.

The chain joins TRBV13 to TRBJ1-3; TRBD1 might be the D (5 bases). Germline CDR1 is PRHDT and CDR2 is FYEKMQ (reference sequence). CDR3 length: 14 residues. With 3 bases removed from V and 2 bases from J, the gap between germline ends came to 8 bases. This CDR3 is CASSFRGTGNTIYF. The CDR3 DNA reads as TGTGCCAGCAGCTTTAGGGGAACTGGAAACACCATATATTTT.

This chain uses TRBV15 with TRBJ2-1; 9 bases fit TRBD1. The V segment lost 0 bases and the J segment 8 bases; nucleotides outside the gene matches: 14. The CDR3 extends over 18 amino acids. Germline loops: CDR1 LNHNV, CDR2 YYDKDF (reference sequence). CDR3 bases: TGTGCCACCAGCAGAGATCTCTCCCTGGACAGGGGAACCCATGAGCAGTTCTTC. It is translated as CATSRDLSLDRGTHEQFF.

The chain employs TRBV9 and TRBJ2-3; D ambiguous. The germline V gene has CDR1 SGDLS and CDR2 YYNGEE. Trimming cost V 2 bases and J 4 bases, with 8 bases left between them. CDR3 length: 13 amino acids. The CDR3 DNA follows: TGTGCCAGCAGCGTCGAGCCGGCAGATACGCAGTATTTT. It encodes CASSVEPADTQYF.

The chain uses TRBV12-5 and TRBJ2-7; D is perhaps TRBD2 (6 bases). Trimming shortened V by 5 bases and J by 0 bases, and 14 bases separated the two germline ends. The CDR3 loop spans 15 amino acids. Germline CDR1 reads LGHNT; CDR2 reads FRNRAP. For the CDR3, the DNA is TGTGCTAGTGGTCACAGAGGAGGGACCTCCTACGAGCAGTACTTC. Residues: CASGHRGGTSYEQYF.

V usage is TRBV2 and J usage is TRBJ1-2; D is perhaps TRBD1 (6 bases). The V gene's germline CDR1 is SNHLY and CDR2 FYNNEI. V lost 6 bases and J lost 8, with 16 bases in between. CDR3 size: 13 residues. The CDR3: CASSPPTGFGYTF. The DNA of the CDR3 is TGTGCCAGCAGCCCTCCCACAGGGTTCGGCTACACCTTC. The full variable domain, with the rest looked up from reference TRBV2 and TRBJ1-2, is EPEVTQTPSHQVTQMGQEVILRCVPISNHLYFYWYRQILGQKVEFLVSFYNNEISEKSEIFDDQFSVERPDGSNFTLKIRSTKLEDSAMYFCASSPPTGFGYTFGSGTRLTVV.

This chain connects TRBV7-8 to TRBJ1-5, with 7 bases aligning to TRBD1. The CDR3 loop spans 14 amino acids. The V and J ends lost 6 bases and 9 bases, in that order; junction bases with no gene match: 11. CDR1 and CDR2 (germline): SGHVS, FQNEAQ. Here the CDR3 reads CASSLDRVRTPQHF. CDR3 bases: TGTGCCAGCAGTCTCGACAGGGTCAGGACGCCCCAGCATTTT. The variable domain in full, completed from reference TRBV7-8 and TRBJ1-5, reads GAGVSQSPRYKVAKRGQDVALRCDPISGHVSLFWYQQALGQGPEFLTYFQNEAQLDKSGLPSDRFFAERPEGSVSTLKIQRTQQEDSAVYLCASSLDRVRTPQHFGDGTRLSIL.

The chain uses TRBV7-2 and TRBJ2-2; 9 nucleotides match TRBD2. The trim removed 2 bases at V and 4 bases at J, leaving 8 bases unmatched. CDR1 and CDR2 (germline): SGHTA, FQGNSA. The CDR3 consists of 17 residues. The CDR3, as DNA: TGTGCCAGCAGCTTAAGGGCGCGGGGGGGGATCACCGGGGAGCTGTTTTTT. Protein product: CASSLRARGGITGELFF.

The genes are TRBV5-6 and TRBJ1-5; TRBD1 might be the D (5 bases). The CDR3 length is 14 residues. The germline V and J ends were trimmed by 1 base and 6 bases, with 11 bases remaining between them. The germline CDR1 and CDR2 sequences are SGHDT and YYEEEE. In DNA form, the CDR3 reads TGTGCCAGCAGCTTGAGGGGCCAGAGTCAGCCCCAGCATTTT. Translation gives CASSLRGQSQPQHF. Supplemented by reference TRBV5-6 and TRBJ1-5, the full variable domain reads DAGVTQSPTHLIKTRGQQVTLRCSPKSGHDTVSWYQQALGQGPQFIFQYYEEEERQRGNFPDRFSGHQFPNYSSELNVNALLLGDSALYLCASSLRGQSQPQHFGDGTRLSIL.